A selection of T cell receptor beta chains follows, all from one sample in a study of blood T cells in healthy people across ages. MiXCR, run by TCRdb on the 5' RACE reads, gives a single entry per CDR3 protein. Among fewer than 800,000 distinct CDR3 sequences, 25% were seen once, and the ten largest hold 9.4%. These data were also reused for a study on T cells of mothers and their children.

The sequenced sample was blood. These receptors were taken from a boy between 10 and 17 years old in good health. The CDR3 runs from the conserved cysteine through the conserved F or W. The D gene is left open where the match is weak. Clone size is shown for a subset of rows, as once, few, many or a class of expanded clone.

clone_size: -; cdr3_length: 10; j_call: TRBJ2-1; d_call: -; v_call: TRBV29-1; cdr3_nt: TGCAGCGCAGGGGAGATTGAGCAGTTCTTC; cdr3_aa: CSAGEIEQFF
clone_size: -; cdr3_length: 14; j_call: TRBJ2-7; d_call: -; v_call: TRBV7-2; cdr3_nt: TGTGCCAGCAGCTTTTCGGGGGATTCCTACGAGCAGTACTTC; cdr3_aa: CASSFSGDSYEQYF
clone_size: few; cdr3_length: 16; j_call: TRBJ2-7; d_call: -; v_call: TRBV7-2; cdr3_nt: TGTGCCAGCAGCTTAGGGATAGGGGAGGTTTGGTACGAGCAGTACTTC; cdr3_aa: CASSLGIGEVWYEQYF
clone_size: few; cdr3_length: 16; j_call: TRBJ1-1; d_call: -; v_call: TRBV10-2; cdr3_nt: TGCGCCAGCAGTGAGTCGAATGGTTGGGGACACACTGAAGCTTTCTTT; cdr3_aa: CASSESNGWGHTEAFF
clone_size: many; cdr3_length: 13; j_call: TRBJ2-5; d_call: -; v_call: TRBV29-1; cdr3_nt: TGCAGCGCTCGGACAGAGCCCCTAGAGACCCAGTACTTC; cdr3_aa: CSARTEPLETQYF
clone_size: -; cdr3_length: 16; j_call: TRBJ1-2; d_call: TRBD1; v_call: TRBV6-6; cdr3_nt: TGTGCCAGCAGTTACGTTATGAAGGACAGGGGGCAAGGCTACACCTTC; cdr3_aa: CASSYVMKDRGQGYTF
clone_size: -; cdr3_length: 13; j_call: TRBJ1-2; d_call: -; v_call: TRBV28; cdr3_nt: TGTGCCAGCAGTACAAACTGGAGCTATGGCTACACCTTC; cdr3_aa: CASSTNWSYGYTF
clone_size: few; cdr3_length: 14; j_call: TRBJ2-1; d_call: TRBD2; v_call: TRBV12-3/TRBV12-4; cdr3_nt: TGTGCCAGCAGTTCCCCGACTAGCGCCAATGAGCAGTTCTTC; cdr3_aa: CASSSPTSANEQFF
clone_size: -; cdr3_length: 17; j_call: TRBJ2-1; d_call: TRBD2; v_call: TRBV7-2; cdr3_nt: TGTGCCAGCAGCTTAGAGTTCCAGCGGGGTTCCTACAATGAGCAGTTCTTC; cdr3_aa: CASSLEFQRGSYNEQFF
clone_size: -; cdr3_length: 14; j_call: TRBJ2-7; d_call: -; v_call: TRBV9; cdr3_nt: TGTGCCAGCAGCGTAGCTGACTCCACCTACGAGCAGTACTTC; cdr3_aa: CASSVADSTYEQYF
clone_size: -; cdr3_length: 16; j_call: TRBJ1-2; d_call: -; v_call: TRBV12-3/TRBV12-4; cdr3_nt: TGTGCCAGCAGCAACCCTGGGGGGGGAAGTTACTATGGCTACACCTTC; cdr3_aa: CASSNPGGGSYYGYTF
clone_size: -; cdr3_length: 15; j_call: TRBJ2-7; d_call: TRBD2; v_call: TRBV29-1; cdr3_nt: TGCAGCGTTGAAGGGCAGACTAGCGGGACCTACGAGCAGTACTTC; cdr3_aa: CSVEGQTSGTYEQYF
clone_size: -; cdr3_length: 12; j_call: TRBJ1-2; d_call: TRBD1; v_call: TRBV29-1; cdr3_nt: TGCAGCGTTGCACGGACAGGGTATGGCTACACCTTC; cdr3_aa: CSVARTGYGYTF
clone_size: -; cdr3_length: 14; j_call: TRBJ1-4; d_call: -; v_call: TRBV7-9; cdr3_nt: TGTGCCAGCACCCCGGGGACGGACAATGAAAAACTGTTTTTT; cdr3_aa: CASTPGTDNEKLFF
clone_size: -; cdr3_length: 12; j_call: TRBJ2-7; d_call: -; v_call: TRBV29-1; cdr3_nt: TGCAGCGTTCTTACCCGAGGGGGCGAGCAGTACTTC; cdr3_aa: CSVLTRGGEQYF
clone_size: many; cdr3_length: 15; j_call: TRBJ2-2; d_call: -; v_call: TRBV25-1; cdr3_nt: TGTGCCAGCAGTGTCATGGGGATAGGCACCGGGGAGCTGTTTTTT; cdr3_aa: CASSVMGIGTGELFF
clone_size: -; cdr3_length: 13; j_call: TRBJ2-3; d_call: -; v_call: TRBV10-2; cdr3_nt: TGCGCCAGCAGTGAGGGGCGAGAAGATACGCAGTATTTT; cdr3_aa: CASSEGREDTQYF
clone_size: -; cdr3_length: 15; j_call: TRBJ1-2; d_call: TRBD1; v_call: TRBV5-1; cdr3_nt: TGCACCAGCAGCCGGGGGACAGGGGTGGCTGATGGCTACACCTTC; cdr3_aa: CTSSRGTGVADGYTF
clone_size: -; cdr3_length: 13; j_call: TRBJ2-5; d_call: -; v_call: TRBV10-3; cdr3_nt: TGTGCCATCAGTGAGTCGATTGAAGAGACTCAGTACTTC; cdr3_aa: CAISESIEETQYF
clone_size: few; cdr3_length: 16; j_call: TRBJ2-3; d_call: TRBD1; v_call: TRBV7-6; cdr3_nt: TGTGCCAGCAGCTCTAAGACAGGGGACCCCACAGATACGCAGTATTTT; cdr3_aa: CASSSKTGDPTDTQYF
clone_size: -; cdr3_length: 14; j_call: TRBJ2-1; d_call: -; v_call: TRBV5-4; cdr3_nt: TGTGCCAGCAGCTTGGCCGAATCAGTCAATGAGCAGTTCTTC; cdr3_aa: CASSLAESVNEQFF
clone_size: -; cdr3_length: 17; j_call: TRBJ2-5; d_call: TRBD2; v_call: TRBV20-1; cdr3_nt: TGCAGTGCTAGAGATCGGCTAGCGGGGGGCTACAAAGAGACCCAGTACTTC; cdr3_aa: CSARDRLAGGYKETQYF
clone_size: -; cdr3_length: 12; j_call: TRBJ2-5; d_call: TRBD2; v_call: TRBV29-1; cdr3_nt: TGCAGCGCTAGCGGGAACCAAGAGACCCAGTACTTC; cdr3_aa: CSASGNQETQYF
clone_size: -; cdr3_length: 15; j_call: TRBJ2-5; d_call: -; v_call: TRBV12-3/TRBV12-4; cdr3_nt: TGTGCCAGCAGTTTTGAAGAGAACGTCCAAGAGACCCAGTACTTC; cdr3_aa: CASSFEENVQETQYF
clone_size: -; cdr3_length: 15; j_call: TRBJ2-1; d_call: -; v_call: TRBV7-9; cdr3_nt: TGTGCCAGCCACCCGGGGGTTTTAACCTACAATGAGCAGTTCTTC; cdr3_aa: CASHPGVLTYNEQFF
clone_size: -; cdr3_length: 13; j_call: TRBJ2-7; d_call: TRBD1; v_call: TRBV29-1; cdr3_nt: TGCAGCGTTAGGACAGGGACCTCCTACGAGCAGTACTTC; cdr3_aa: CSVRTGTSYEQYF
clone_size: few; cdr3_length: 17; j_call: TRBJ2-3; d_call: TRBD1; v_call: TRBV29-1; cdr3_nt: TGCAGCGTTGGATCCGGGACAGGGTTTCCCAGCACAGATACGCAGTATTTT; cdr3_aa: CSVGSGTGFPSTDTQYF
clone_size: -; cdr3_length: 17; j_call: TRBJ1-2; d_call: TRBD1; v_call: TRBV7-9; cdr3_nt: TGTGCCAGCAGCTCGATGAGTACCGGGACAGGTCCCTATGGCTACACCTTC; cdr3_aa: CASSSMSTGTGPYGYTF
clone_size: many; cdr3_length: 17; j_call: TRBJ2-2; d_call: TRBD1; v_call: TRBV28; cdr3_nt: TGTGCCAGCAGTCTTCCGGGACAGGGGGCGCGAACCGGGGAGCTGTTTTTT; cdr3_aa: CASSLPGQGARTGELFF
clone_size: -; cdr3_length: 15; j_call: TRBJ2-1; d_call: TRBD2; v_call: TRBV19; cdr3_nt: TGTGCCAGTAGTCATAGCGGGGGAATGTACAATGAGCAGTTCTTC; cdr3_aa: CASSHSGGMYNEQFF
clone_size: -; cdr3_length: 14; j_call: TRBJ1-1; d_call: -; v_call: TRBV7-9; cdr3_nt: TGTGCCAGCAGCTCGACGGGTATGAACACTGAAGCTTTCTTT; cdr3_aa: CASSSTGMNTEAFF
clone_size: -; cdr3_length: 15; j_call: TRBJ1-2; d_call: -; v_call: TRBV6-2/TRBV6-3; cdr3_nt: TGTGCCAGCAGTACCGGGGGCTTACAAGCCTATGGCTACACCTTC; cdr3_aa: CASSTGGLQAYGYTF
clone_size: -; cdr3_length: 14; j_call: TRBJ1-1; d_call: -; v_call: TRBV5-1; cdr3_nt: TGCGCCAGCAGCTTGGCGGTCTTGGGACGAGAAGCTTTCTTT; cdr3_aa: CASSLAVLGREAFF
clone_size: -; cdr3_length: 13; j_call: TRBJ2-5; d_call: -; v_call: TRBV12-3/TRBV12-4; cdr3_nt: TGTGCCAGCAGTTTTCTAGGAATGGAGGCCCAGTACTTC; cdr3_aa: CASSFLGMEAQYF
clone_size: -; cdr3_length: 14; j_call: TRBJ2-1; d_call: -; v_call: TRBV29-1; cdr3_nt: TGCAGCGTTGAAGGGCAGGGCCCGTACAATGAGCAGTTCTTC; cdr3_aa: CSVEGQGPYNEQFF
clone_size: few; cdr3_length: 10; j_call: TRBJ2-1; d_call: -; v_call: TRBV12-5; cdr3_nt: TGTGCTAGTGGTTTAAATGAGCAGTTCTTC; cdr3_aa: CASGLNEQFF
clone_size: -; cdr3_length: 16; j_call: TRBJ1-1; d_call: -; v_call: TRBV4-1; cdr3_nt: TGCGCCAGCAGCCAAGATCCGGGCAGCTTTCCCACTGAAGCTTTCTTT; cdr3_aa: CASSQDPGSFPTEAFF
clone_size: -; cdr3_length: 14; j_call: TRBJ2-2; d_call: -; v_call: TRBV29-1; cdr3_nt: TGCAGCGTTCCCGGGACAACGAACACCGGGGAGCTGTTTTTT; cdr3_aa: CSVPGTTNTGELFF
clone_size: few; cdr3_length: 14; j_call: TRBJ2-1; d_call: -; v_call: TRBV12-5; cdr3_nt: TGTGCTAGTGGTTTAGGGAGCTCCTACAATGAGCAGTTCTTC; cdr3_aa: CASGLGSSYNEQFF
clone_size: few; cdr3_length: 14; j_call: TRBJ2-5; d_call: -; v_call: TRBV12-3/TRBV12-4; cdr3_nt: TGTGCCAGCAGCCCTACAGCGAACGTTGAGACCCAGTACTTC; cdr3_aa: CASSPTANVETQYF